This entry is about one TCR beta chain. The data were produced by immunoSEQ multiplex PCR, yet TCRdb's version contains in-frame clones alone and is incomplete. The sample has more than 200,000 clones; about nine tenths are singletons. This specimen comes from a study of blood T cell repertoires in COVID-19. V was clipped by 5 bases and J by 6 bases, with 10 bases between them. The germline gives CDR1 SGHTA, CDR2 FQGTGA. CDR3 length: 13 amino acids. This TCR was sampled from a woman aged 18-30 years who had recovered from COVID-19. The rearrangement uses TRBV7-3 and TRBJ2-2; D not resolved. The sample was PBMCs or T cells enriched from blood (not recorded which). The CDR3 DNA follows: TGTGCCAGCAGCGACATTGAAGCCGGGGAGCTGTTTTTT. Its protein is CASSDIEAGELFF.